The rows below give T cell receptor beta chains drawn from one sample of a study of blood T cell repertoires in COVID-19. Only in-frame clones appear in the TCRdb table, and some are missing; sequencing was by immunoSEQ multiplex PCR. Of approximately 220,000 clones listed, 85% to 90% are singletons. Sequenced material: PBMCs or T cells enriched from blood (not recorded which). The receptor source for this set is a woman aged 18-29 years in a cohort exposed to, infected with or recovered from COVID-19 (not recorded which). CDR3s include the opening cysteine and the closing phenylalanine or tryptophan. The order of the fields is clone size, V gene, D gene, J gene, CDR3 DNA, CDR3 protein. The D gene is left open where the match is weak. The size of a clone is reported for some rows only, either as once, few or many, or as a class for expanded clones.

clone_size: .; v_call: TRBV7-9; d_call: .; j_call: TRBJ2-1; cdr3_nt: TGTGCCAGCAGCTTAGAAATATCCCCTCCGGTTGAGCAGTTCTTC; cdr3_aa: CASSLEISPPVEQFF
clone_size: .; v_call: TRBV3-1/TRBV3-2; d_call: TRBD1; j_call: TRBJ1-2; cdr3_nt: TGTGCCAGCAGCCAACCGGGACAGCCCAAAGAGAACTATGGCTACACCTTC; cdr3_aa: CASSQPGQPKENYGYTF
clone_size: .; v_call: TRBV15; d_call: .; j_call: TRBJ2-3; cdr3_nt: TGTGCCACCAGCAGAGTAGGAGGGTTAGCAGATACGCAGTATTTT; cdr3_aa: CATSRVGGLADTQYF
clone_size: .; v_call: TRBV3-1/TRBV3-2; d_call: .; j_call: TRBJ1-1; cdr3_nt: TGTGCCAGCAGCCTTCTCGGCACTGAAGCTTTCTTT; cdr3_aa: CASSLLGTEAFF
clone_size: .; v_call: TRBV28; d_call: TRBD1; j_call: TRBJ1-2; cdr3_nt: TGTGCCAGCAGTTCCTCGGGACAGGGGGCCTCTGGCTACACCTTC; cdr3_aa: CASSSSGQGASGYTF
clone_size: .; v_call: TRBV27; d_call: TRBD1; j_call: TRBJ1-6; cdr3_nt: TGTGCCAGCGGGTTAGGGGACAGGGCTTCTTCACCCCTCCACTTT; cdr3_aa: CASGLGDRASSPLHF
clone_size: few; v_call: TRBV2; d_call: TRBD1; j_call: TRBJ1-3; cdr3_nt: TGTGCAGAACAGGGGCCTGGAAACACCATATATTTT; cdr3_aa: CAEQGPGNTIYF
clone_size: .; v_call: TRBV27; d_call: TRBD2; j_call: TRBJ2-3; cdr3_nt: TGTGCCAGCAGTTTATCGGCGGGGGGGGACACAGATACGCAGTATTTT; cdr3_aa: CASSLSAGGDTDTQYF
clone_size: once; v_call: TRBV9; d_call: .; j_call: TRBJ1-1; cdr3_nt: TGTGCCAGCAGCTTCACAGAGAACACTGAAGCTTTCTTT; cdr3_aa: CASSFTENTEAFF
clone_size: .; v_call: TRBV6-5; d_call: TRBD1; j_call: TRBJ1-2; cdr3_nt: TGTGCCAGCACCCCCCGGGACAGGAGTATCTATGGCTACACCTTC; cdr3_aa: CASTPRDRSIYGYTF
clone_size: .; v_call: TRBV28; d_call: .; j_call: TRBJ1-2; cdr3_nt: TGTGCCAGCAGTGCAGGGGATTCGAACTATGGCTACACCTTC; cdr3_aa: CASSAGDSNYGYTF
clone_size: .; v_call: TRBV28; d_call: TRBD1; j_call: TRBJ2-7; cdr3_nt: TGTGCCAGCAGTTTGCGGACAGGGTACACGGGGCCGAGCTCCTACGAGCAGTACTTC; cdr3_aa: CASSLRTGYTGPSSYEQYF
clone_size: .; v_call: TRBV28; d_call: TRBD1; j_call: TRBJ2-3; cdr3_nt: TGTGCCAGCAGTCGACAGGGGGAAGTCACAGATACGCAGTATTTT; cdr3_aa: CASSRQGEVTDTQYF
clone_size: .; v_call: TRBV9; d_call: .; j_call: TRBJ1-5; cdr3_nt: TGTGCCAGCAGCGTAACAGGCAATCAGCCCCAGCATTTT; cdr3_aa: CASSVTGNQPQHF
clone_size: .; v_call: TRBV2; d_call: .; j_call: TRBJ1-4; cdr3_nt: TGTGCCAGCAGTGAATCGAGGAATGAAAAACTGTTTTTT; cdr3_aa: CASSESRNEKLFF
clone_size: .; v_call: TRBV5-1; d_call: TRBD1; j_call: TRBJ2-5; cdr3_nt: TGCGCCAGCACCAAGGGGGGGACAGGGATCCTCCAAGAGACCCAGTACTTC; cdr3_aa: CASTKGGTGILQETQYF
clone_size: .; v_call: TRBV3-1/TRBV3-2; d_call: .; j_call: TRBJ1-5; cdr3_nt: TGTGCCAGCAGCCAAGATCCAGGGTTTCATCAGCCCCAGCATTTT; cdr3_aa: CASSQDPGFHQPQHF
clone_size: .; v_call: TRBV7-9; d_call: TRBD1; j_call: TRBJ2-1; cdr3_nt: TGTGCCAGCAGCTTCGAACAGGGGGCGAATGAGCAGTTCTTC; cdr3_aa: CASSFEQGANEQFF
clone_size: once; v_call: TRBV6-5; d_call: .; j_call: TRBJ2-3; cdr3_nt: TGTGCCAGCAGTTATAAGGGGGGGCGCCTAGATACGCAGTATTTT; cdr3_aa: CASSYKGGRLDTQYF
clone_size: .; v_call: TRBV12-3/TRBV12-4; d_call: .; j_call: TRBJ2-7; cdr3_nt: TGTGCCAGCAGTTTGACGGGGAGCGAGCAGTACTTC; cdr3_aa: CASSLTGSEQYF
clone_size: .; v_call: TRBV24-1; d_call: .; j_call: TRBJ1-2; cdr3_nt: TGTGCCACCAGTGGACTCTATGGCTACACCTTC; cdr3_aa: CATSGLYGYTF
clone_size: .; v_call: TRBV3-1/TRBV3-2; d_call: TRBD1; j_call: TRBJ1-5; cdr3_nt: TGTGCCAGCAGCCCGGACAGGGGGGGACGGGGAAGGCAGCCCCAGCATTTT; cdr3_aa: CASSPDRGGRGRQPQHF
clone_size: .; v_call: TRBV28; d_call: .; j_call: TRBJ1-2; cdr3_nt: TGTGCCAGCAGTCCGGGAACTGGTGGCTACACCTTC; cdr3_aa: CASSPGTGGYTF
clone_size: .; v_call: TRBV6-1; d_call: TRBD1; j_call: TRBJ1-2; cdr3_nt: TGTGCCAGCAGTGTTAGTACACAGGGGGCGAGGGCTGGCTACACCTTC; cdr3_aa: CASSVSTQGARAGYTF
clone_size: .; v_call: TRBV7-2; d_call: TRBD1; j_call: TRBJ2-7; cdr3_nt: TGTGCCAGCAGCTTCCTGGGACAGGGCTACGAGCAGTACTTC; cdr3_aa: CASSFLGQGYEQYF
clone_size: .; v_call: TRBV2; d_call: .; j_call: TRBJ1-5; cdr3_nt: TGTGCCAGCAGTGAAGACGGGGGTTGGGGCAATCAGCCCCAGCATTTT; cdr3_aa: CASSEDGGWGNQPQHF
clone_size: .; v_call: TRBV14; d_call: .; j_call: TRBJ1-1; cdr3_nt: TGTGCCAGCAGCCAAGAAGCAGGTGAAGCTTTCTTT; cdr3_aa: CASSQEAGEAFF
clone_size: .; v_call: TRBV7-2; d_call: TRBD2; j_call: TRBJ2-1; cdr3_nt: TGTGCCAGCAGCTTAGTCGGTGCGGGGGCCTACAATGAGCAGTTCTTC; cdr3_aa: CASSLVGAGAYNEQFF
clone_size: .; v_call: TRBV6-5; d_call: .; j_call: TRBJ1-2; cdr3_nt: TGTGCCAGCAGTTTGCAGGGGTCCGCCCTGGGAGGCTACACCTTC; cdr3_aa: CASSLQGSALGGYTF
clone_size: few; v_call: TRBV7-8; d_call: TRBD1; j_call: TRBJ1-6; cdr3_nt: TGTGCCAGCAGCTTGCAGGGGGACAATTCACCCCTCCACTTT; cdr3_aa: CASSLQGDNSPLHF
clone_size: .; v_call: TRBV11-2; d_call: .; j_call: TRBJ1-5; cdr3_nt: TGTGCCAGCAGCCAGGGAATCAATAGCAATCAGCCCCAGCATTTT; cdr3_aa: CASSQGINSNQPQHF
clone_size: .; v_call: TRBV6-4; d_call: TRBD1; j_call: TRBJ1-2; cdr3_nt: TGTGCCAGCAGTGCTGGACAGGGGGTGCATGGCTACACCTTC; cdr3_aa: CASSAGQGVHGYTF
clone_size: .; v_call: TRBV19; d_call: TRBD1; j_call: TRBJ1-2; cdr3_nt: TGTGCCAGTAGGACCGGGACAGACCCAGGTGGCTACACCTTC; cdr3_aa: CASRTGTDPGGYTF
clone_size: once; v_call: TRBV5-1; d_call: .; j_call: TRBJ1-2; cdr3_nt: TGCGCCAGCAGCCGTGACAAGGCTGAAGGCTACACCTTC; cdr3_aa: CASSRDKAEGYTF
clone_size: .; v_call: TRBV30; d_call: TRBD2; j_call: TRBJ2-7; cdr3_nt: TGTGCCTGGACCCCGAGGGAGGGGTTAAGCTCCTACGAGCAGTACTTC; cdr3_aa: CAWTPREGLSSYEQYF
clone_size: .; v_call: TRBV18; d_call: .; j_call: TRBJ1-4; cdr3_nt: TGTGCCAGCTCACCACCCCGGGGGGGCAGATCTAATGAAAAACTGTTTTTT; cdr3_aa: CASSPPRGGRSNEKLFF
clone_size: .; v_call: TRBV5-1; d_call: .; j_call: TRBJ2-1; cdr3_nt: TGCGCCAGCAGCTTGGGGGGAGGCCAATCTTACAATGAGCAGTTCTTC; cdr3_aa: CASSLGGGQSYNEQFF
clone_size: .; v_call: TRBV5-4; d_call: TRBD1; j_call: TRBJ1-4; cdr3_nt: TGTGCCAGCAGCACCCGGACAGGGCGAGGTGAAAAACTGTTTTTT; cdr3_aa: CASSTRTGRGEKLFF
clone_size: .; v_call: TRBV29-1; d_call: TRBD1; j_call: TRBJ1-2; cdr3_nt: TGCAGCGTTGTACTACAGGGGGCACACTATGGCTACACCTTC; cdr3_aa: CSVVLQGAHYGYTF
clone_size: few; v_call: TRBV28; d_call: TRBD1; j_call: TRBJ2-1; cdr3_nt: TGTGCCAGCGGACTAACAGGGGGAGAGCAGTTCTTC; cdr3_aa: CASGLTGGEQFF
clone_size: .; v_call: TRBV20-1; d_call: .; j_call: TRBJ2-1; cdr3_nt: TGCAGTGCTAGCCCCCAGAATGAGCAGTTCTTC; cdr3_aa: CSASPQNEQFF
clone_size: .; v_call: TRBV18; d_call: .; j_call: TRBJ1-5; cdr3_nt: TGTGCCAGCTCACCTGTCCTGAATCAGCCCCAGCATTTT; cdr3_aa: CASSPVLNQPQHF